One sample yielded the 12 T cell receptor beta chains listed below, sequenced in a study of OX40 agonist ivuxolimab in advanced cancers. Measured with immunoSEQ multiplex PCR; TCRdb has only the in-frame clones, and not every one. The sample shows some 69,000 clones, more than 70% of them seen only once. Sample: CD4+ or CD8+ T cells sorted from blood, taken in a trial of the OX40 agonist ivuxolimab. The receptor set was obtained from an adult with an advanced solid tumor such as melanoma, head and neck, liver or kidney cancer.

J is TRBJ2-5 and V is TRBV16; no reliable D call. This CDR3 is built from 14 residues. Germline lookup yields CDR1 KGHSY and CDR2 FQNENV. V dropped 0 bases and J dropped 1 base, with 6 bases sitting between them. Here the CDR3 DNA reads TGTGCCAGCAGCCAATCCACGGTCCAAGAGACCCAGTACTTC. As protein: CASSQSTVQETQYF.

The V gene is TRBV4-1, the J gene TRBJ1-3; weak D call: TRBD1 (5 bases). The CDR3 is made up of 16 amino acids. V lost 0 bases and J lost 4, with 13 bases in between. Germline CDR1 MGHRA, CDR2 YSYEKL. For the CDR3, the DNA is TGCGCCAGCAGCCAAGAAAGGAAGCAGGGAGGAAACACCATATATTTT. Amino acid sequence: CASSQERKQGGNTIYF.

J is TRBJ2-7 and V is TRBV7-8; D is undetermined. Germline V CDR1 and CDR2: SGHVS, FQNEAQ. V lost 6 bases and J 2 bases, leaving 14 bases between the germline ends. This CDR3 has 14 residues. The CDR3 nucleotides read TGTGCCAGCAGTACCAGCAAGCTAACCTACGAGCAGTACTTC. Its translation: CASSTSKLTYEQYF.

This clone was counted once. This specimen includes other DNA sequences encoding the same CDR3. The rearrangement links TRBV4-1 to TRBJ1-2; TRBD1 aligns across 10 bases. This CDR3 has 13 residues. V shed 4 bases, J shed 6 bases, and the junction held 2 bases outside the gene matches. Germline loops: CDR1 MGHRA, CDR2 YSYEKL. CDR3 DNA: TGCGCCAGCAGCCGAGGGACAGGGGATGGCTACACCTTC. It yields the protein CASSRGTGDGYTF.

The rearrangement links TRBV4-2 to TRBJ2-5; D is undetermined. Per the germline V gene, CDR1 is LGHNA and CDR2 is YNFKEQ. CDR3 length: 13 residues. V gave up 4 bases and J gave up 3 bases, with 9 bases separating them. CDR3 coding DNA: TGTGCCAGCAGCCCCTTTCCTGAAGAGACCCAGTACTTC. Encoded protein: CASSPFPEETQYF.

This chain connects TRBV11-3 to TRBJ2-3; D is tentatively TRBD1 or TRBD2 (5 bases each). Trimming stripped 2 bases from V and 1 base from J, with 10 bases between. Germline V lookup: CDR1 SGHNT, CDR2 YENEEA. The CDR3 extends over 15 amino acids. DNA for the CDR3: TGTGCCAGCAGCTTACGGGGCGGTGGCACAGATACGCAGTATTTT. Translation gives CASSLRGGGTDTQYF.

The chain combines TRBV5-6 with TRBJ2-1; D might be TRBD2 (6 bases). Germline V gene sequence: CDR1 SGHDT, CDR2 YYEEEE. There are 15 residues in the CDR3. Trimming pared 1 base from V and 0 bases from J, leaving 8 bases between. Written as DNA, the CDR3 is TGTGCCAGCAGCTTGAGGAGGGGCTCCTACAATGAGCAGTTCTTC. Residues: CASSLRRGSYNEQFF.

The CDR3 nucleotides read TGTGCCAGTCGGTGGGACAGGACCTCCTACGAGCAGTACTTC. This encodes CASRWDRTSYEQYF. The chain uses TRBV6-6 and TRBJ2-7; TRBD1 matches 8 bases. V gave up 9 bases and J gave up 0 bases; unmatched junction bases: 7. The CDR3 runs to 14 residues. Germline CDR1 is MNHNY and CDR2 is SVGAGI (reference sequence).

The chain links TRBV6-5 to TRBJ1-5; no clear D. The CDR3 contains 14 residues. The V end lost 6 bases, the J end lost 2 bases, and 11 bases lay between the germline ends. Germline assignment: CDR1 MNHEY and CDR2 SVGAGI. The CDR3 DNA reads as TGTGCCAGCAGGCCGCTCCCCGGCAATCAGCCCCAGCATTTT. Its translation: CASRPLPGNQPQHF.

This chain connects TRBV18 to TRBJ2-5, with D perhaps matching TRBD2 (6 bases). Germline V gives CDR1 KGHSH, CDR2 LQKENI. This CDR3 region has 15 residues. V lost 3 bases to trimming and J lost 5 bases, with 16 bases between them. The CDR3 DNA reads TGTGCCAGCTCACCGCGTGGCGGGGCGAGGGAGACCCAGTACTTC. It translates to CASSPRGGARETQYF. Full variable domain (outside the CDR3, taken from reference TRBV18 and TRBJ2-5): NAGVMQNPRHLVRRRGQEARLRCSPMKGHSHVYWYRQLPEEGLKFMVYLQKENIIDESGMPKERFSAEFPKEGPSILRIQQVVRGDSAAYFCASSPRGGARETQYFGPGTRLLVL.

The chain recombines TRBV2 with TRBJ2-1; 10 bases are shared with TRBD2. Germline V CDR1 and CDR2: SNHLY, FYNNEI. The CDR3 sequence is 15 residues long. The ends lost 5 bases at V and 8 bases at J; junction bases unmatched: 9. The DNA for the CDR3 is TGTGCCAGCAGTCCCGGGGAGCGGGAGGGTTATGAGCAGTTCTTC. It encodes CASSPGEREGYEQFF.

The chain has TRBV2 and TRBJ2-1, with no clear D. CDR3 length equals 13 residues. Germline V gives CDR1 SNHLY, CDR2 FYNNEI. Between the trimmed V and J ends, which lost 5 bases and 4 bases, there was a span of 9 bases. The CDR3 sequence is CASSSREYNEQFF. CDR3 in DNA: TGTGCCAGCAGTTCACGTGAGTACAATGAGCAGTTCTTC.